What follows are 10 T cell receptor beta chains derived from one specimen sequenced in a study of T cell responses to AZD1222 COVID-19 vaccine. Produced via immunoSEQ multiplex PCR; TCRdb's table is partial and in-frame only. The table records some 120,000 clones, approximately 86% of them present only once. Sequencing used peripheral blood, obtained on day 0 of AZD1222 vaccination. Every receptor here comes from an adult in good health.

CDR3 loop: CASWDRGGYNYGYTF. The CDR3 nucleotides are TGTGCCAGTTGGGACAGGGGCGGTTATAACTATGGCTACACCTTC. This chain joins TRBV19 and TRBJ1-2, with 10 bases that match TRBD1. Germline-derived CDR1 and CDR2 are LNHDA and SQIVND (reference sequence). Trimming removed 8 bases from V and 1 base from J; junction bases left unmatched: 7. This CDR3 comprises 15 residues.

The gene calls are TRBV7-2 and TRBJ2-3; D gene ambiguous. The CDR3 is made up of 15 amino acids. Germline CDR1 reads SGHTA; CDR2 reads FQGNSA. V gave up 4 bases and J gave up 3 bases, with 14 bases separating them. CDR3 protein: CASSSLLGWTDTQYF. CDR3 DNA sequence: TGTGCCAGCAGCTCTCTCCTTGGGTGGACAGATACGCAGTATTTT.

The rearrangement joins TRBV11-3 to TRBJ2-5; 7 bases fit TRBD2. J was trimmed by 10 bases and V by 3 bases; bases with no gene match: 14. Germline V gives CDR1 SGHNT, CDR2 YENEEA. This CDR3 comprises 15 residues. The CDR3 region has the DNA TGTGCCAGCAGCTTTGGTCTAGCGGCCCGAGAGGTCCAGTACTTC. It codes for CASSFGLAAREVQYF.

The chain recombines TRBV24-1 with TRBJ2-1; D remains unclear. CDR3 size: 13 residues. V was trimmed by 0 bases and J by 3 bases, leaving 2 bases between them. Germline assignment: CDR1 KGHDR and CDR2 SFDVKD. CDR3 sequence: CATSDLGYNEQFF. Written as DNA, the CDR3 is TGTGCCACCAGTGATTTGGGCTACAATGAGCAGTTCTTC.

The chain recombines TRBV15 with TRBJ1-5; 9 positions agree with TRBD1. CDR1 and CDR2 (germline): LNHNV, YYDKDF (reference sequence). The CDR3 sequence is 15 residues long. V was pared by 3 bases and J by 1 base, with 1 base of the junction left unmatched. Here the CDR3 reads CATSRDRGSNQPQHF. The CDR3 nucleotides are TGTGCCACCAGCAGGGACAGGGGAAGCAATCAGCCCCAGCATTTT.

CDR3 in DNA: TGTGCCAGCAGTGAAGTCGTCGGCTACGAGCAGTACTTC. Amino acid sequence: CASSEVVGYEQYF. The J gene is TRBJ2-7, the V gene TRBV6-1; no clear D gene. Trimming stripped 1 base from V and 3 bases from J, with 7 bases between. The CDR3 runs to 13 residues. The germline gives CDR1 MNHNS, CDR2 SASEGT.

J is TRBJ2-7 and V is TRBV7-9; 9 positions match TRBD2. Germline values: CDR1 SEHNR, CDR2 FQNEAQ (reference sequence). V lost 3 bases and J lost 6; bases outside the gene matches: 9. The CDR3 spans 15 residues. The DNA of the CDR3 is TGTGCCAGCAGCTTGAGGGGCGGGAGGGCCTTCGAGCAGTACTTC. It codes for CASSLRGGRAFEQYF.

The chain employs TRBV6-2 or TRBV6-3 and TRBJ1-1; 10 nucleotides align to TRBD1. The germline V gene encodes CDR1 MNHEY and CDR2 SVGEGT. After removal of 6 bases from V and 4 bases from J, the junction contained 11 bases not matched to a gene. CDR3 length equals 16 residues. CDR3 coding DNA: TGTGCCAGCAGCCCTCATCCGGGACAGGGGACCACTGAAGCTTTCTTT. It specifies CASSPHPGQGTTEAFF.

V and J are TRBV6-5 and TRBJ1-3; D might be TRBD1 (5 bases). The V and J ends lost 6 bases and 4 bases respectively, with 13 bases between them. The CDR3 is made up of 14 amino acids. Germline CDR1 is MNHEY and CDR2 is SVGAGI. The CDR3 region has the DNA TGTGCCAGCAGGGCCAGGGCTACCGGAAACACCATATATTTT. As protein: CASRARATGNTIYF.

The chain links TRBV30 to TRBJ1-1, with 7 nucleotides matching TRBD1. Germline V gene sequence: CDR1 GTSNPN, CDR2 SVGIG (reference sequence). The CDR3 is 12 amino acids. Unmatched junction bases numbered 8, after V lost 2 bases and J lost 11 bases. The CDR3, as DNA: TGTGCCTGGAGTCCAGGGGGGGCGGGGGCTTTCTTT. This translates into CAWSPGGAGAFF.